The clone carrying this T cell receptor beta chain occurred once. This record comes from a study of shared clonotypes between healthy human individuals. J lost 5 bases, V lost 5 bases, and 7 bases had no gene match. This CDR3 contains 15 residues. CDR1 is SGHTA and CDR2 is FQGNSA in the germline V gene. Method: immunoSEQ multiplex PCR; TCRdb's copy keeps in-frame clones and lacks some. This sample carries roughly 700,000 clones, around 72% of them seen once, and the ten largest clones take approximately 1.6%. The sequencing sample was made of memory CD4+ T cells sorted from blood. Subset specified: CD45RA-negative fraction. The TCR comes from a woman aged 30 to 39 in good health. The genes are TRBV7-2 and TRBJ2-1; 9 positions match TRBD1. Here the CDR3 reads CASSLDRGSHNEQFF. For the CDR3, the DNA is TGTGCCAGCAGCCTCGACAGGGGGTCCCACAATGAGCAGTTCTTC.